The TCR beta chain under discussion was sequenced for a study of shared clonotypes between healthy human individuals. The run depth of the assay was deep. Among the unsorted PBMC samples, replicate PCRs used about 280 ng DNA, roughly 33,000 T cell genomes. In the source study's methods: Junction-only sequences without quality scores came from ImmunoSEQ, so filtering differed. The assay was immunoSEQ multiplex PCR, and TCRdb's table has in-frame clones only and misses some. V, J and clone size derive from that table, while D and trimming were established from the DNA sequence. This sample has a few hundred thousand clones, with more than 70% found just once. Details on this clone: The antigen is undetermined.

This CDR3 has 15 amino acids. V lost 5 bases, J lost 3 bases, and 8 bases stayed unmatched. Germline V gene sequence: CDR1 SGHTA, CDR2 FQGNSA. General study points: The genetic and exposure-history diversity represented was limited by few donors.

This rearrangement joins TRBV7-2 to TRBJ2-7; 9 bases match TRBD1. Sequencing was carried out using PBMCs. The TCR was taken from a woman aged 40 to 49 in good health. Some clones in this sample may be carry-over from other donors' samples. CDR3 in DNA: TGTGCCAGCAGCAGAGACAGGGGGGAACTCTACGAGCAGTACTTC. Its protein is CASSRDRGELYEQYF.